The 29 T cell receptor beta chains presented below share a single source sample, sequenced in a study of T cell repertoires in cytomegalovirus infection. These TCRs' antigens remain unknown. In TCRdb, the reads were re-called with MiXCR into one record per CDR3 protein. The top ten hold 15% to 20% of the sample, which has a few hundred thousand distinct CDR3 sequences, about 20% seen once. The specimen was cultured PBMCs, collected from culture after CMV antigen stimulation. These receptor sequences come from a human donor in good health (CMV status not recorded). Some clones in this sample may be carry-over from other donors' samples.

This clonotype was observed many times. The chain couples TRBV7-2 to TRBJ2-7; D unclear. V was trimmed by 5 bases and J by 3 bases, leaving 11 bases between them. The CDR3 is made up of 13 amino acids. Germline V gene lookup returns CDR1 SGHTA and CDR2 FQGNSA. The CDR3 loop reads CASSARRNYEQYF. CDR3 nucleotide sequence: TGTGCCAGCAGCGCGAGGCGGAACTACGAGCAGTACTTC.

This clonotype was recorded at least ten times. The chain carries TRBV7-2 and TRBJ1-1; D is ambiguous. Germline V CDR1 and CDR2: SGHTA, FQGNSA. The CDR3 spans 14 residues. The V gene lost 2 bases and the J gene lost 0 bases, with 7 bases spanning the gap. The CDR3: CASSLQRLNTEAFF. Written as DNA, the CDR3 is TGTGCCAGCAGCTTACAGAGATTGAACACTGAAGCTTTCTTT.

In this sample, this clonotype turned up once. The chain carries TRBV5-6 and TRBJ2-2, with a possible D match to TRBD1 (7 bases). The CDR3 sequence is 14 residues long. V lost 6 bases to trimming and J lost 5 bases, with 14 bases between them. Germline CDR1 SGHDT, CDR2 YYEEEE. The CDR3 coding sequence is TGTGCCAGCACCCTGACAGGGAGGACCGGGGAGCTGTTTTTT. It translates to CASTLTGRTGELFF.

This clonotype appeared many times. The chain links TRBV7-7 to TRBJ2-7; the match to TRBD1 covers 11 bases. Germline assignment: CDR1 SSHAT and CDR2 FNYEAQ (reference sequence). The CDR3 consists of 14 residues. DNA of the CDR3: TGTGCTAGCAGCCGGGACAGGGGGAAGTACGAGCAGTACGTC. Its translation: CASSRDRGKYEQYV.

This clonotype occurred many times. The gene calls are TRBV7-2 and TRBJ2-1; D gene uncertain. The V gene lost 7 bases and the J gene lost 0 bases, with 10 bases spanning the gap. This CDR3 comprises 14 residues. The germline V gene encodes CDR1 SGHTA and CDR2 FQGNSA. This CDR3 reads CASTKASSYNEQFF. CDR3 nucleotides: TGTGCCAGCACTAAGGCGAGCTCCTACAATGAGCAGTTCTTC. Filled out from reference TRBV7-2 and TRBJ2-1, the complete variable domain reads GAGVSQSPSNKVTEKGKDVELRCDPISGHTALYWYRQSLGQGLEFLIYFQGNSAPDKSGLPSDRFSAERTGGSVSTLTIQRTQQEDSAVYLCASTKASSYNEQFFGPGTRLTVL.

This chain links TRBV29-1 with TRBJ1-2, with TRBD1 as a possible D gene (6 bases). The CDR3 is 16 amino acids. V was clipped by 1 base and J by 0 bases, with 15 bases between them. The V gene's germline CDR1 is SQVTM and CDR2 ANQGSEA. In DNA form, the CDR3 reads TGCAGCGTTGAAGCGCCAGACAGGCTAGCTAACTATGGCTACACCTTC. Protein: CSVEAPDRLANYGYTF.

The chain recombines TRBV4-2 with TRBJ2-1; TRBD2 agrees at 12 bases. Germline V gives CDR1 LGHNA, CDR2 YNFKEQ. CDR3 length: 16 amino acids. Unmatched junction bases numbered 5, after V lost 1 base and J lost 7 bases. The CDR3 sequence is CASSQGWTSGTNEQFF. In DNA, the CDR3 is TGTGCCAGCAGCCAAGGATGGACTAGCGGGACTAATGAGCAGTTCTTC.

There are many counts of this clonotype. This chain links TRBV7-2 with TRBJ1-2, with 8 bases lining up with TRBD1. The CDR3 spans 14 residues. J was trimmed by 7 bases and V by 1 base; bases with no gene match: 5. Germline CDR1 reads SGHTA; CDR2 reads FQGNSA. Written as DNA, the CDR3 is TGTGCCAGCAGCTTAGGAGGACAGGGCCCTGGCTACACCTTC. It is translated as CASSLGGQGPGYTF.

This clonotype appeared many times. V usage is TRBV7-3 and J usage is TRBJ1-1; possible D gene TRBD1, 5 bases. The germline CDR1 and CDR2 sequences are SGHTA and FQGTGA. CDR3 size: 13 residues. Deletions cut 4 bases from V and 4 bases from J, with 10 bases between. CDR3 protein: CASSSGSGTEAFF. The CDR3 DNA reads TGTGCCAGCAGCTCAGGGTCTGGCACTGAAGCTTTCTTT.

Ten or more counts support this clonotype. The genes are TRBV7-2 and TRBJ1-3, with no clear D. Germline-derived CDR1 and CDR2 are SGHTA and FQGNSA. Between the trimmed V and J ends, which lost 2 bases and 4 bases, there was a span of 9 bases. CDR3 length equals 14 residues. The CDR3 nucleotides are TGTGCCAGCAGCTTACTACTTGGGGGAAACACCATATATTTT. Encoded protein: CASSLLLGGNTIYF.

This rearrangement joins TRBV7-1 to TRBJ2-2; D may be TRBD2 (6 bases). TRBV7-1 is filed as an ORF, its function uncertain. V was trimmed by 5 bases and J by 1 base, leaving 14 bases between them. This CDR3 has 16 amino acids. The CDR3 DNA reads TGTGCCAGCAGCCCCTCCGGGGGAAGGAACACCGGGGAGCTGTTTTTT. Protein: CASSPSGGRNTGELFF.

The chain carries TRBV12-3 or TRBV12-4 and TRBJ1-6; D ambiguous. Trimming shortened V by 5 bases and J by 14 bases, and 13 bases separated the two germline ends. The CDR3 is made up of 12 amino acids. CDR3 DNA sequence: TGTGCCAGCAGTGAACGTGGTAACTCCCTCCACTTT. It codes for CASSERGNSLHF.

This chain joins TRBV30 and TRBJ2-1; 11 nucleotides agree with TRBD1. The CDR3 totals 14 residues. The junction had 7 bases not matched to a gene; V was cut back by 3 bases and J by 9 bases. The germline gives CDR1 GTSNPN, CDR2 SVGIG (reference sequence). The CDR3 is CAWSPGQGVGEQFF. The DNA for the CDR3 is TGTGCCTGGAGCCCGGGACAGGGGGTGGGTGAGCAGTTCTTC.

This clonotype has only a few counts. The chain carries TRBV6-1 and TRBJ1-4; 7 bases are a match to TRBD1. Germline lookup yields CDR1 MNHNS and CDR2 SASEGT. Unmatched junction bases numbered 6, after V lost 8 bases and J lost 0 bases. The CDR3 has 15 residues. The CDR3 reads CASRTGDATNEKLFF. The CDR3 DNA reads as TGTGCCAGCCGGACAGGCGATGCAACTAATGAAAAACTGTTTTTT.

The chain recombines TRBV7-3 with TRBJ2-2; TRBD2 is a possible D gene (5 bases). The CDR3 is 14 residues long. V dropped 4 bases and J dropped 3 bases, with 9 bases sitting between them. Germline-derived CDR1 and CDR2 are SGHTA and FQGTGA. In DNA, the CDR3 is TGTGCCAGCAGCTCTCGGCGGGACACCGGGGAGCTGTTTTTT. Translation: CASSSRRDTGELFF.

V is TRBV2 and J is TRBJ2-2; D unclear. Trimming cost V 4 bases and J 6 bases, with 12 bases left between them. This CDR3 contains 14 residues. In germline, CDR1 is SNHLY, CDR2 FYNNEI. The CDR3 DNA sequence: TGTGCCAGCAGTGGTAGTCTAGTCTCCGGGGAGCTGTTTTTT. This encodes CASSGSLVSGELFF.

This clonotype appeared a few times. The chain couples TRBV24-1 to TRBJ2-1, with D possibly TRBD1 on 6 matching bases. V shed 1 base and J shed 1 base, with 10 bases lying between them. Germline CDR1 and CDR2: KGHDR and SFDVKD. The CDR3 is made up of 16 amino acids. CDR3 nucleotide sequence: TGTGCCACCAGTGATTTAGGACAGCGATCCTACAATGAGCAGTTCTTC. Translation gives CATSDLGQRSYNEQFF.

The sample holds a few counts of this clonotype. The J gene is TRBJ2-3, the V gene TRBV25-1, with D unresolved. The germline V and J ends were trimmed by 1 base and 6 bases, with 14 bases remaining between them. Per germline, CDR1 MGHDK and CDR2 SYGVNS. The CDR3 length is 15 residues. The CDR3 DNA is TGTGCCAGCAGTGAATTGTACACGAGTGCGGATACGCAGTATTTT. Its protein is CASSELYTSADTQYF.

This clonotype has only a few counts. The chain links TRBV27 to TRBJ2-2; 7 nucleotides line up with TRBD1. V shed 5 bases and J 6 bases; nucleotides not matched to a gene: 6. This CDR3 is 14 amino acids long. Germline V gives CDR1 MNHEY, CDR2 SMNVEV (reference sequence). The CDR3 region has the DNA TGTGCCAGCAGTCCGACAGGGTATCCCGGGGAGCTGTTTTTT. The encoded protein is CASSPTGYPGELFF.

This clonotype has at least ten counts. The chain employs TRBV7-2 and TRBJ2-1; 8 nucleotides agree with TRBD2. The CDR3 covers 15 residues. Germline V lookup: CDR1 SGHTA, CDR2 FQGNSA. Losses at the gene ends were 3 bases for V and 4 bases for J; bases not matched to a gene: 5. In nucleotides, the CDR3 is TGTGCCAGCAGCTTTCAGCGGGAGTCGTACAATGAGCAGTTCTTC. Protein: CASSFQRESYNEQFF.

This clonotype was detected many times. CDR3 residues: CASSSRLAKNIQYF. In nucleotides, the CDR3 is TGTGCCAGCAGCTCCAGGCTAGCCAAAAACATTCAGTACTTC. The chain employs TRBV7-2 and TRBJ2-4; D is ambiguous. This CDR3 has 14 residues. V dropped 4 bases and J dropped 0 bases, with 7 bases sitting between them. Per germline, CDR1 SGHTA and CDR2 FQGNSA.

This clonotype was seen more than once but under ten times. The chain is built from TRBV20-1 and TRBJ2-4; 10 nucleotides agree with TRBD1. Trimming took 3 bases from V and 7 from J; bases not matched to a gene: 3. Germline CDR1 and CDR2: DFQATT and SNEGSKA (reference sequence). There are 13 residues in the CDR3. The CDR3 spells CSARTGGINIQYF. As DNA, the CDR3 is TGCAGTGCTAGGACAGGGGGCATCAACATTCAGTACTTC.

This clonotype has just a few counts. This rearrangement joins TRBV19 to TRBJ2-1; D call uncertain. The CDR3 totals 15 residues. V was clipped by 2 bases and J by 2 bases, with 10 bases between them. Germline lookup yields CDR1 LNHDA and CDR2 SQIVND (reference sequence). CDR3 sequence: CASSITGPTYNEQFF. CDR3 DNA sequence: TGTGCCAGTAGTATAACCGGACCAACCTACAATGAGCAGTTCTTC. Complete variable domain (other parts from reference TRBV19 and TRBJ2-1): DGGITQSPKYLFRKEGQNVTLSCEQNLNHDAMYWYRQDPGQGLRLIYYSQIVNDFQKGDIAEGYSVSREKKESFPLTVTSAQKNPTAFYLCASSITGPTYNEQFFGPGTRLTVL.

This clonotype has a handful of counts. This chain links TRBV11-2 with TRBJ2-2; 10 bases match TRBD2. V dropped 1 base and J dropped 4; count of bases not matched to a gene: 6. Germline CDR1 is SGHAT and CDR2 is FQNNGV. The CDR3 totals 17 residues. The DNA of the CDR3 is TGTGCCAGCAGCTTAGTGGCGGGACTAGCGATCACCGGGGAGCTGTTTTTT. Residues: CASSLVAGLAITGELFF.

This clonotype was detected ten times or more. The V and J genes are TRBV27 and TRBJ1-2, with TRBD1 as a possible D gene (5 bases). Trimming shortened V by 5 bases and J by 3 bases, and 19 bases separated the two germline ends. The CDR3 is 16 residues long. In germline, CDR1 is MNHEY, CDR2 SMNVEV (reference sequence). In DNA form, the CDR3 reads TGTGCCAGCAGTCCGCTAGGGACCCGGGGGGACTATGGCTACACCTTC. Its translation is CASSPLGTRGDYGYTF.

This clonotype was observed a handful of times. The chain links TRBV18 to TRBJ2-7; 8 positions agree with TRBD1. The V gene's germline CDR1 is KGHSH and CDR2 LQKENI. With 1 base clipped from V and 3 bases from J, the junction kept 8 bases outside the gene matches. This CDR3 is built from 16 residues. The CDR3 region has the DNA TGTGCCAGCTCACCACTACCGGGACAGGATTACTACGAGCAGTACTTC. It codes for CASSPLPGQDYYEQYF. Using reference TRBV18 and TRBJ2-7 for the parts outside the CDR3, the full variable domain is NAGVMQNPRHLVRRRGQEARLRCSPMKGHSHVYWYRQLPEEGLKFMVYLQKENIIDESGMPKERFSAEFPKEGPSILRIQQVVRGDSAAYFCASSPLPGQDYYEQYFGPGTRLTVT.

This clonotype showed up many times. The CDR3 loop is CASSQRLGQGRSGNTIYF. In DNA, the CDR3 is TGTGCCAGCAGCCAACGGCTCGGACAGGGCCGTTCTGGAAACACCATATATTTT. The chain couples TRBV7-9 to TRBJ1-3; 8 nucleotides match TRBD1. J was trimmed by 1 base and V by 5 bases; bases with no gene match: 13. This CDR3 comprises 18 residues. The germline gives CDR1 SEHNR, CDR2 FQNEAQ (reference sequence). The complete variable domain, with remaining parts taken from reference TRBV7-9 and TRBJ1-3, reads DTGVSQNPRHKITKRGQNVTFRCDPISEHNRLYWYRQTLGQGPEFLTYFQNEAQLEKSRLLSDRFSAERPKGSFSTLEIQRTEQGDSAMYLCASSQRLGQGRSGNTIYFGEGSWLTVV.

The chain combines TRBV5-1 with TRBJ1-5, with D possibly matching TRBD1 (5 bases). V was clipped by 3 bases and J by 5 bases, with 12 bases between them. The length of the CDR3 is 14 residues. Per the germline V gene, CDR1 is SGHRS and CDR2 is YFSETQ. The DNA for the CDR3 is TGCGCCAGCAGCTCCTTGGGGGGTGATCAGCCCCAGCATTTT. Its protein is CASSSLGGDQPQHF.

The chain uses TRBV7-9 and TRBJ2-3, with a possible D match to TRBD1 (5 bases). The V gene lost 4 bases and the J gene lost 2 bases, with 13 bases spanning the gap. CDR1 SEHNR and CDR2 FQNEAQ come from the germline V gene (reference sequence). CDR3 length: 15 amino acids. As DNA, the CDR3 is TGTGCCAGCAGCTCGAAGGGGAAAAACACAGATACGCAGTATTTT. Protein: CASSSKGKNTDTQYF. The whole variable domain, remainder taken from reference TRBV7-9 and TRBJ2-3, is DTGVSQNPRHKITKRGQNVTFRCDPISEHNRLYWYRQTLGQGPEFLTYFQNEAQLEKSRLLSDRFSAERPKGSFSTLEIQRTEQGDSAMYLCASSSKGKNTDTQYFGPGTRLTVL.